This TCR beta chain was identified in a study of identical twins (dated by TCRdb to the mid-2010s). In the study overall: The study deep-sequenced TCR alpha and beta repertoires from monozygotic twins, unrelated adults of various ages and cord blood to test whether fetal clonotypes persist. To rule out contamination, replicate twin experiments were performed at different times with different library preparation protocols. Results the study describes overall, beyond this receptor: Out-of-frame TCR alpha sharing in monozygotic twins was systematically underestimated by recombination models, whereas sharing between unrelated individuals was in agreement with the recombination models. Conclusions relied on cross-sectional statistical analysis, since the same donors could not be followed over many years. Fewer insertions were carried by abundant cord blood beta clonotypes, a similar but weaker trend appeared in young adult naive repertoires, and no such trend appeared in memory repertoires. Compared with coincidental sharing between unrelated individuals, out-of-frame TCR alpha sequences shared between twins showed an excess of sequences with low generation probability. The excess sharing between twins in beta out-of-frame sequences was weaker because fewer shared sequences reduced the signal-to-noise ratio. Zero-insertion analyses could be partly confounded by invariant T cells such as MAIT and iNKT, although diverse VJ usage argued against such confounding for most clonotypes.

All donors were healthy Caucasians. Three pairs of female monozygotic twins, all aged roughly 18 to 30 years, made up the twin cohort. Positive isolation kits from Invitrogen were used to isolate CD4+ and CD8+ T cell populations. Regarding this clonotype: This clone's antigen is unknown. Per-base quality was not reported, and no clone a single base away is much larger than it.

The library was obtained by 5' RACE. The sample was run on an Illumina HiSeq 2000. Template switching introduced a universal primer binding site; the final cDNA contained a unique molecular identifier, enabling accurate counting of TCR cDNA molecules. Specific primers in the conserved constant-segment region were used to synthesize first-strand cDNA for the TCR alpha and beta chains. Each cDNA library was double barcoded, with a SMART-Mk sample barcode plus Illumina barcodes, to control for contamination. TruSeq adapter sequences, together with Illumina sample barcodes, were added in two successive PCR steps. The TCR alpha and beta cDNA libraries were sequenced on the Illumina HiSeq platform using custom primers. Per the authors' processing: MiGEC processed the raw reads to extract unique molecular identifiers, while MiXCR was used to determine the CDR3 positions. For each individual, recombination models were inferred using an EM algorithm with the repgenHMM and IGoR tools. Shared clonotypes were analyzed with the tcR package in R, and sharing was normalized by the product of cloneset sizes. To study raw recombination free of thymic and clonal selection effects, out-of-frame nonproductive sequences were analyzed. The public reads were reprocessed in TCRdb via fastp at Q25 and MiXCR, keeping in-frame beta chains. Each entry is one CDR3 protein sequence, shown with its most common DNA and genes. The V and J calls reflect TCRdb's pipeline rather than the authors' work. For this sample the table gives some 460,000 distinct CDR3 sequences, of which 12% to 15% were detected only once. The ten largest clones capture over 0.5% of the sample.

V loses 4 bases of germline sequence and J loses 5 bases, and the interval between the two ends is 12 bases. The CDR3 contains 14 residues, cysteine and phenylalanine counted. Of the read, only the CDR3 DNA is kept; its 42 bases are in frame from base 1. The sample also formed part of further work on yellow fever vaccine responses in identical twins. The second study reports: According to the authors, the vaccine-induced T cell response in identical twins seemed to be partly convergent and partly specific to each individual. Focusing on identical twins, the study followed the T cell clones that responded to the vaccine, and did so with precision.

Sequencing was done on a sample of CD4+ T cells sorted from blood. This TCR came from a woman aged 18 to 35 in good health. The sequence joins TRBV12-3 or TRBV12-4 to TRBJ2-4; the D segment may tentatively be TRBD1 or TRBD2, each giving 5 matched bases. The CDR3 reads as follows: CASSSLVGENIQYF. The nucleotide sequence reads TGTGCCAGCAGTTCCCTCGTGGGGGAAAACATTCAGTACTTC.